One sample yielded the 13 T cell receptor beta chains listed below, sequenced in a study of blood T cell repertoires in COVID-19 (TCRdb year 2020). Preparation of the library involved the immunoSEQ multiplex PCR assay. TCRdb provides this immuneACCESS table in a form limited to in-frame rearrangements. Some clones are lacking; in checked studies, under half of them reflect an unresolved V gene, and why the rest are absent is not known. For this sample there are about 210,000 clones; 65% to 85% appear just once. Around 8.7% of the sample goes to the ten largest clones. What was sequenced was peripheral blood. The receptors were sampled from a woman aged 50 to 60 with acute or convalescent COVID-19.

The chain links TRBV9 to TRBJ1-6, with 10 positions matching TRBD1. Trimming took 3 bases from V and 5 from J; bases not matched to a gene: 2. Germline assignment: CDR1 SGDLS and CDR2 YYNGEE. The CDR3 runs to 15 residues. CDR3 region: CASSGGTGDNSPLHF. The CDR3 coding sequence is TGTGCCAGCAGCGGGGGGACAGGGGATAATTCACCCCTCCACTTT.

The J gene is TRBJ2-1, the V gene TRBV19, with 8 bases matching TRBD2. CDR3 size: 15 residues. CDR1 is LNHDA and CDR2 is SQIVND in the germline V gene (reference sequence). The V and J ends lost 3 bases and 5 bases, in that order; junction bases with no gene match: 6. As DNA, the CDR3 is TGTGCCAGTAGTATTTTAGCGGGAAGCAACAATGAGCAGTTCTTC. It specifies CASSILAGSNNEQFF.

The chain recombines TRBV5-4 with TRBJ1-2; a possible D gene is TRBD1 (6 bases). There are 13 residues in the CDR3. Germline V CDR1 and CDR2: SGHNT, YYREEE (reference sequence). The V and J ends lost 0 bases and 6 bases respectively, with 9 bases between them. The CDR3 DNA follows: TGTGCCAGCAGCTTGGGCAGGGGAGATGGCTACACCTTC. Amino acids: CASSLGRGDGYTF.

The gene calls are TRBV5-6 and TRBJ2-7; D is perhaps TRBD2 (6 bases). The CDR3 runs 15 residues. Trimming removed 4 bases at V and 0 bases at J, with 14 bases between. Germline V gene sequence: CDR1 SGHDT, CDR2 YYEEEE. CDR3 bases: TGTGCCAGCAGCCCCCAGGACTACAACTCCTACGAGCAGTACTTC. This gives the protein CASSPQDYNSYEQYF.

This sequence joins TRBV4-1 and TRBJ1-5; 9 bases fit TRBD1. V was clipped by 3 bases and J by 5 bases; unmatched bases: 8. Germline lookup yields CDR1 MGHRA and CDR2 YSYEKL. The CDR3 extends over 16 amino acids. The DNA of the CDR3 is TGCGCCAGCAGCCACCTGGACAGGGGAAAGGATCAGCCCCAGCATTTT. Protein sequence: CASSHLDRGKDQPQHF.

The chain recombines TRBV28 with TRBJ1-5; 9 bases line up with TRBD1. V trimming: 5 bases; J trimming: 6 bases; junction bases outside the gene matches: 8. The germline gives CDR1 MDHEN, CDR2 SYDVKM. The CDR3 runs 15 residues. The chain's CDR3 is CASSNTGGLSQPQHF. The CDR3 DNA reads TGTGCCAGCAGTAACACAGGGGGCCTAAGTCAGCCCCAGCATTTT.

The chain carries TRBV5-4 and TRBJ2-7; 10 positions agree with TRBD2. The CDR3 totals 14 residues. CDR1 and CDR2 from the germline V gene are SGHNT and YYREEE (reference sequence). After removal of 3 bases from V and 7 bases from J, the junction contained 7 bases not matched to a gene. In DNA, the CDR3 is TGTGCCAGCAGCTCACAGCGGGAGGGCCGGGAGCAGTACTTC. Translation gives CASSSQREGREQYF.

This clone was seen only a few times. V usage is TRBV5-6 and J usage is TRBJ2-3; D might be TRBD1 (6 bases). The germline V and J ends were trimmed by 4 bases and 0 bases, with 15 bases remaining between them. This CDR3 region has 16 residues. Germline CDR1 and CDR2: SGHDT and YYEEEE. CDR3 nucleotide sequence: TGTGCCAGCAGCCGTAGTTTGGGGGCCAGCACAGATACGCAGTATTTT. It specifies CASSRSLGASTDTQYF.

This clone occurred once. The chain carries TRBV9 and TRBJ2-1, with 11 positions matching TRBD2. Looked up from germline, CDR1 is SGDLS and CDR2 is YYNGEE. After removal of 4 bases from V and 8 bases from J, the junction contained 14 bases not matched to a gene. The CDR3 length is 17 residues. In DNA form, the CDR3 reads TGTGCCAGCAGCCCCCAACCGGGACTAGCGGTCGGAGATGAGCAGTTCTTC. It yields the protein CASSPQPGLAVGDEQFF.

The rearrangement uses TRBV9 and TRBJ2-5; TRBD2 agrees at 8 bases. CDR3 length equals 16 residues. The V gene end was trimmed by 4 bases and the J gene end by 5 bases; junction bases not matched to a gene: 13. From germline, CDR1 is SGDLS and CDR2 YYNGEE. The CDR3 sequence is CASSIAGSGTFETQYF. The CDR3 DNA is TGTGCCAGCAGCATAGCAGGTAGCGGGACATTCGAGACCCAGTACTTC. Full variable domain (outside the CDR3, taken from reference TRBV9 and TRBJ2-5): DSGVTQTPKHLITATGQRVTLRCSPRSGDLSVYWYQQSLDQGLQFLIQYYNGEERAKGNILERFSAQQFPDLHSELNLSSLELGDSALYFCASSIAGSGTFETQYFGPGTRLLVL.

V and J are TRBV11-2 and TRBJ2-2; a possible D gene is TRBD2 (6 bases). The ends were cut back, 0 bases at V and 6 bases at J, with 17 bases in the middle. The CDR3 runs 17 residues. CDR1 SGHAT and CDR2 FQNNGV come from the germline V gene. In DNA, the CDR3 is TGTGCCAGCAGCTTAGATCCGGGACGGGAGATGTCCGGGGAGCTGTTTTTT. Translating it yields CASSLDPGREMSGELFF.

This clone appeared a few times. The rearrangement links TRBV5-4 to TRBJ2-1; D may be TRBD2 (5 bases). Trimming took 3 bases from V and 7 from J, leaving 11 bases between them. Germline CDR1 reads SGHNT; CDR2 reads YYREEE (reference sequence). The length of the CDR3 is 13 residues. CDR3 protein: CASSSYSGNEQFF. The CDR3 bases are TGTGCCAGCAGCTCCTATTCGGGAAATGAGCAGTTCTTC.

The V and J genes are TRBV18 and TRBJ2-2; 7 bases are a match to TRBD1. Losses at the gene ends were 3 bases for V and 0 bases for J; bases not matched to a gene: 4. Germline CDR1 reads KGHSH; CDR2 reads LQKENI. This CDR3 is 16 amino acids long. The DNA for the CDR3 is TGTGCCAGCTCACCTCCTGACAGGGCGAACACCGGGGAGCTGTTTTTT. This sequence encodes CASSPPDRANTGELFF.